The 23 T cell receptor beta chains below all came from one sample that was sequenced in a study of blood T cell repertoires in COVID-19. Assay used: immunoSEQ multiplex PCR; TCRdb lists only in-frame clones, some missing. The sample lists 150,000 to 200,000 clones, around nine tenths occurring once. Sequenced input: peripheral blood. These receptor sequences come from a woman under 30 who had recovered from COVID-19.

This clone occurred once. This sequence joins TRBV14 and TRBJ1-2; D ambiguous. Germline V gives CDR1 SGHDN, CDR2 FVKESK. The CDR3 loop spans 13 amino acids. Trimming removed 4 bases from V and 2 bases from J, with 8 bases in between. This CDR3 is CASSPTVNYGYTF. The DNA for the CDR3 is TGTGCCAGCAGCCCAACAGTGAACTATGGCTACACCTTC.

The chain is built from TRBV6-5 and TRBJ1-2; TRBD1 matches 10 bases. Losses at the gene ends were 7 bases for V and 1 base for J; bases not matched to a gene: 6. The CDR3 contains 15 residues. CDR1 and CDR2 (germline): MNHEY, SVGAGI. CDR3 coding DNA: TGTGCCAGCACCCCCGGGACAGGGGTTAACTATGGCTACACCTTC. It codes for CASTPGTGVNYGYTF.

The chain employs TRBV7-9 and TRBJ2-1, with TRBD2 identical over 11 bases. V shed 2 bases, J shed 10 bases, and the junction held 7 bases outside the gene matches. CDR3 length: 15 amino acids. CDR1 and CDR2 (germline): SEHNR, FQNEAQ (reference sequence). The CDR3, as DNA: TGTGCCAGCAGCTTATCACTAGCGGGAGAGGACGAGCAGTTCTTC. Translated, it gives CASSLSLAGEDEQFF.

The chain combines TRBV9 with TRBJ2-7, with 9 bases matching TRBD2. CDR3 length: 15 residues. V shed 0 bases, J shed 2 bases, and the junction held 3 bases outside the gene matches. The V gene's germline CDR1 is SGDLS and CDR2 YYNGEE. In DNA, the CDR3 is TGTGCCAGCAGCGTAGACCAGCGGGGGGCCTACGAGCAGTACTTC. The encoded protein is CASSVDQRGAYEQYF.

The V gene is TRBV3-1 (or the pseudogene TRBV3-2), the J gene TRBJ2-1; 7 bases agree with TRBD2. The trim removed 4 bases at V and 3 bases at J, leaving 12 bases unmatched. The CDR3 spans 17 residues. Germline lookup yields CDR1 LGHDT and CDR2 YNNKEL (reference sequence). This CDR3 reads CASSRPKVGGSYNEQFF. The CDR3 coding sequence is TGTGCCAGCAGCCGGCCCAAGGTGGGCGGGAGCTACAATGAGCAGTTCTTC.

The genes are TRBV7-9 and TRBJ2-5, with TRBD1 identical over 8 bases. The CDR3 consists of 15 residues. The V segment lost 1 base and the J segment 5 bases; nucleotides outside the gene matches: 6. Germline CDR1 SEHNR, CDR2 FQNEAQ (reference sequence). The CDR3 loop reads CASSLVAGGGETQYF. DNA of the CDR3: TGTGCCAGCAGCTTAGTCGCAGGGGGCGGCGAGACCCAGTACTTC.

This clone appeared once. V is TRBV5-4 and J is TRBJ2-1; 8 nucleotides line up with TRBD1. V shed 0 bases, J shed 2 bases, and the junction held 4 bases outside the gene matches. Germline V lookup: CDR1 SGHNT, CDR2 YYREEE (reference sequence). There are 16 residues in the CDR3. Here the CDR3 reads CASSLVGTGTYNEQFF. DNA for the CDR3: TGTGCCAGCAGCTTGGTCGGGACAGGAACCTACAATGAGCAGTTCTTC.

The genes are TRBV11-3 and TRBJ2-2, with TRBD1 matching over 8 bases. CDR1 and CDR2 from the germline V gene are SGHNT and YENEEA. With 5 bases clipped from V and 3 bases from J, the junction kept 5 bases outside the gene matches. This CDR3 spans 15 amino acids. Here the CDR3 reads CASSQTGDYTGELFF. DNA for the CDR3: TGTGCCAGCAGCCAGACAGGGGACTACACCGGGGAGCTGTTTTTT.

The genes are TRBV27 and TRBJ2-3; 8 positions agree with TRBD2. The CDR3 contains 14 residues. Germline V gene lookup returns CDR1 MNHEY and CDR2 SMNVEV (reference sequence). V lost 3 bases and J lost 7; bases outside the gene matches: 6. The CDR3 reads CASSFTSGDNTQYF. CDR3 coding DNA: TGTGCCAGCAGTTTCACTAGCGGAGATAATACGCAGTATTTT.

The CDR3 DNA reads TGTGCCTGGAGCCTCGCGGGGGGCACCTATTCCGCTTTCTTT. Translated, it gives CAWSLAGGTYSAFF. The rearrangement links TRBV30 to TRBJ1-1; D perhaps matches TRBD1 (6 bases). The CDR3 extends over 14 amino acids. V was cut by 3 bases and J by 11 bases, with 22 bases left in between. Looked up from germline, CDR1 is GTSNPN and CDR2 is SVGIG (reference sequence).

The J gene is TRBJ2-1, the V gene TRBV3-1 (or the pseudogene TRBV3-2); D is unclear. This CDR3 is 13 amino acids long. Deletions cut 4 bases from V and 5 bases from J, with 9 bases between. CDR1 and CDR2 (germline): LGHDT, YNNKEL (reference sequence). The CDR3 reads CASSPVPHNEQFF. CDR3 DNA sequence: TGTGCCAGCAGCCCAGTCCCGCACAATGAGCAGTTCTTC.

The V call is TRBV10-1, the J call TRBJ1-6; 8 nucleotides match TRBD1. There are 13 residues in the CDR3. Per the germline V gene, CDR1 is WNHNN and CDR2 is SYGVQD (reference sequence). The V segment lost 8 bases and the J segment 10 bases; nucleotides outside the gene matches: 7. The CDR3 DNA sequence: TGCGCCAGCGGCGCAGGGGGCAAATCACCCCTCCACTTT. Translation: CASGAGGKSPLHF.

A single count supports this clone. The J gene is TRBJ2-1, the V gene TRBV11-2; D might be TRBD1 (5 bases). Germline V lookup: CDR1 SGHAT, CDR2 FQNNGV. The CDR3 runs 15 residues. V lost 2 bases and J lost 3, with 11 bases in between. CDR3 residues: CASSLSPRDYNEQFF. The CDR3 bases are TGTGCCAGCAGCTTATCTCCCAGGGACTACAATGAGCAGTTCTTC. Drawing the rest from reference TRBV11-2 and TRBJ2-1, the complete variable domain is EAGVAQSPRYKIIEKRQSVAFWCNPISGHATLYWYQQILGQGPKLLIQFQNNGVVDDSQLPKDRFSAERLKGVDSTLKIQPAKLEDSAVYLCASSLSPRDYNEQFFGPGTRLTVL.

The V call is TRBV6-2 or TRBV6-3, the J call TRBJ1-4; 7 bases are a match to TRBD1. With V trimmed by 0 bases and J by 7 bases, 14 bases remained unmatched. Germline CDR1 MNHEY, CDR2 SVGEGT. This CDR3 spans 18 amino acids. The CDR3 DNA sequence: TGTGCCAGCAGTTACTCTTCATTTTCGACAGGGAGGACTGAAAAACTGTTTTTT. It encodes CASSYSSFSTGRTEKLFF.

J is TRBJ2-1 and V is TRBV5-4, with 7 bases that match TRBD2. Losses at the gene ends were 3 bases for V and 9 bases for J; bases not matched to a gene: 12. The V gene's germline CDR1 is SGHNT and CDR2 YYREEE (reference sequence). The CDR3 is 15 residues long. Here the CDR3 reads CASSSAGLIEGEQFF. CDR3 DNA: TGTGCCAGCAGCTCTGCGGGACTAATAGAGGGTGAGCAGTTCTTC. Filled out from reference TRBV5-4 and TRBJ2-1, the complete variable domain reads ETGVTQSPTHLIKTRGQQVTLRCSSQSGHNTVSWYQQALGQGPQFIFQYYREEENGRGNFPPRFSGLQFPNYSSELNVNALELDDSALYLCASSSAGLIEGEQFFGPGTRLTVL.

V gene TRBV4-3 combines with J gene TRBJ2-7, with 9 nucleotides matching TRBD2. This CDR3 has 18 residues. Germline V lookup: CDR1 LGHNA, CDR2 YSLEER. V lost 1 base to trimming and J lost 2 bases; unmatched junction nucleotides: 12. CDR3 DNA sequence: TGCGCCAGCAGCCAAGGGGAAGGGGCTAGCGGGGCCCCCTACGAGCAGTACTTC. Protein sequence: CASSQGEGASGAPYEQYF.

The chain joins TRBV4-1 to TRBJ2-3, with 8 bases aligning to TRBD1. Trimming took 4 bases from V and 2 from J; bases not matched to a gene: 8. The CDR3 length is 16 residues. Germline V lookup: CDR1 MGHRA, CDR2 YSYEKL. CDR3 coding DNA: TGCGCCAGCAGCCGGAAAGGGGACAGGTCCACAGATACGCAGTATTTT. Protein: CASSRKGDRSTDTQYF.

The V call is TRBV7-2, the J call TRBJ1-4; 8 bases align to TRBD1. CDR1 and CDR2 from the germline V gene are SGHTA and FQGNSA. CDR3 length equals 14 residues. With 5 bases clipped from V and 7 bases from J, the junction kept 6 bases outside the gene matches. The CDR3 bases are TGTGCCAGCAGCGCTACAGGGGGAATTGAAAAACTGTTTTTT. This codes for CASSATGGIEKLFF.

The CDR3: CASSLLLSTDTQYF. The CDR3 bases are TGTGCCAGCAGCTTGTTACTTAGCACAGATACGCAGTATTTT. The V and J genes are TRBV5-5 and TRBJ2-3; D uncertain. Trimming shortened V by 1 base and J by 0 bases, and 6 bases separated the two germline ends. The CDR3 runs to 14 residues. Germline V gene lookup returns CDR1 SGHKS and CDR2 YYEKEE (reference sequence).

The chain employs TRBV15 and TRBJ2-1; 10 nucleotides agree with TRBD2. Looked up from germline, CDR1 is LNHNV and CDR2 is YYDKDF (reference sequence). V gave up 1 base and J gave up 6 bases; unmatched junction bases: 9. CDR3 size: 17 residues. The DNA for the CDR3 is TGTGCCACCAGCAGAGCACGTCGGGTAGCGGGGGGCAATGAGCAGTTCTTC. It codes for CATSRARRVAGGNEQFF.

A single count supports this clone. The rearrangement joins TRBV9 to TRBJ1-5, with D perhaps matching TRBD1 (5 bases). Trimming left V 3 bases short and J 4 bases short, with 8 bases between. Germline V gene data show CDR1 as SGDLS and CDR2 as YYNGEE. CDR3 length: 13 amino acids. In DNA form, the CDR3 reads TGTGCCAGCAGCGCCGGGGGAAATCAGCCCCAGCATTTT. Encoded protein: CASSAGGNQPQHF.

As for this clone: Other DNA variants within this sample encode the same CDR3. V gene TRBV6-2 or TRBV6-3 combines with J gene TRBJ1-1; perhaps TRBD1 as D (5 bases). V lost 0 bases to trimming and J lost 4 bases, with 12 bases between them. The CDR3 sequence is 15 residues long. The germline V gene encodes CDR1 MNHEY and CDR2 SVGEGT. The CDR3 coding sequence is TGTGCCAGCAGTTACTCGGGGCAGGGTAGCACTGAAGCTTTCTTT. Translating it yields CASSYSGQGSTEAFF.

The chain couples TRBV2 to TRBJ2-7; D is uncertain. The V end was cut by 2 bases, the J end by 2 bases, with 10 bases between. CDR3 length equals 14 residues. Germline V gene lookup returns CDR1 SNHLY and CDR2 FYNNEI. The CDR3 protein is CASSEKAVPYEQYV. For the CDR3, the DNA is TGTGCCAGCAGTGAAAAGGCGGTACCCTACGAGCAGTACGTC.